This section outlines one TCR beta chain sequence together with its context. Its specificity is not known. The cohort excluded patients with autoimmune disease history or systemic immunosuppression. CDR1 and CDR2 (germline): PRHDT, FYEKMQ (reference sequence). This CDR3 is 11 amino acids long. With 5 bases removed from V and 7 bases from J, the gap between germline ends came to 8 bases. Generated by immunoSEQ multiplex PCR, the TCRdb table keeps only in-frame clones and is missing some. This table holds 30,000 to 40,000 clones, under 85% found once. The data belong to a study of OX40 agonist ivuxolimab in advanced cancers. Study as a whole: People in dose escalation had one of these cancers: hepatocellular carcinoma, melanoma, renal cell or head and neck cancer.

Notes on the study in general: Clonal expansion in partial responders at 0.1-3.0 mg/kg ranked among the lowest. Dosing at 0.1 to 3.0 mg/kg was accompanied by clonal expansion of CD4+ and CD8+ blood T cells by week 6.

The material sequenced was CD4+ or CD8+ T cells sorted from blood, taken in a trial of the OX40 agonist ivuxolimab. The chain links TRBV13 to TRBJ1-1; D gene ambiguous. This receptor was taken from an adult with an advanced solid tumor such as melanoma, head and neck, liver or kidney cancer. CDR3 bases: TGTGCCAGCAGCCTCGGCAGTGAAGCTTTCTTT. Encoded protein: CASSLGSEAFF.